This T cell receptor beta chain was profiled in a study of regulatory T cells in long-lasting Graves disease. V trimming: 4 bases; J trimming: 7 bases; junction bases outside the gene matches: 12. Germline-derived CDR1 and CDR2 are SGHTA and FQGTGA. The CDR3 sequence is 16 residues long. Time point in this sample: persistent/refractory GD, antithyroid drugs over 5 years with positive TRAb. PBMCs provided the RNA from which the TCR library was made. As to this clonotype: A single base is all that separates this from a far larger clone, so a read error is likely.

Arm-PCR of CDR3 regions and iRepertoire HTBI primers were used to build TCR beta libraries. Each CDR3 protein is one row after TCRdb ran MiXCR on the multiplex PCR reads. The sample holds about 340,000 distinct CDR3 sequences; 20% are singletons and the top ten take less than 30%. The TCR comes from a female donor with Graves disease. The rearrangement links TRBV7-3 to TRBJ2-1; 8 bases map to TRBD2. The material was peripheral blood mononuclear cells (PBMCs), obtained when the disease was refractory, from a patient treated with antithyroid drugs. The CDR3 DNA follows: TGTGCCAGCAGCTATCCCCTATCGGGGGGGGGGAATGAGCAGTTCTTC. Its translation: CASSYPLSGGGNEQFF.